This TCR beta chain was retrieved from a study of OX40 agonist ivuxolimab in advanced cancers. About the study: One patient with hepatocellular carcinoma and two with cutaneous melanoma, three in all, had partial responses. Whole-study findings and limits: Patients who responded partially at 0.1-3.0 mg/kg showed clonal expansion ranking among the lowest.

The CDR3 extends over 13 amino acids. V lost 7 bases and J lost 10, with 17 bases in between. Per germline, CDR1 MNHEY and CDR2 SMNVEV (reference sequence). Autoimmune disease history or systemic immunosuppression meant exclusion. To note about this clone: Antigen specificity is unknown.

Using immunoSEQ multiplex PCR, the repertoire was profiled, and TCRdb retains in-frame clones only, with some absent. The sample carries approximately 50,000 clones, approximately 88% recorded once. The V and J genes are TRBV27 and TRBJ2-1; possible D gene TRBD2, 6 bases. The receptor comes from an adult with an advanced solid tumor such as melanoma, head and neck, liver or kidney cancer. The sequencing here drew on CD4+ or CD8+ T cells sorted from blood, taken in a trial of the OX40 agonist ivuxolimab. CDR3 in amino acids: CASKVTSQGEQFF. The CDR3 bases are TGTGCCAGCAAGGTGACTAGTCAAGGGGAGCAGTTCTTC.